The rows below give T cell receptor beta chains drawn from one sample of a study of beta chain features in type 1 diabetes. Data came from immunoSEQ multiplex PCR; TCRdb stores just in-frame clones and leaves some out. The sample records some 270,000 clones, roughly a tenth being singletons. The sequenced sample was naive CD4+ T cells from blood. These receptors were collected from a man younger than 45 with type 1 diabetes. Both conserved end residues are part of each CDR3. Fields, in order: V gene, J gene, clone size, D gene, CDR3 DNA, CDR3 protein. D genes are given only for firm matches. The size entry is marked missing in some rows and otherwise reads once, few, many or a size class.

v_gene: TRBV5-1; j_gene: TRBJ2-1; abundance: few; d_gene: .; CDR3nt: TGCGCCAGCAGGCCACAGGCAGGCGTCTACAATGAGCAGTTCTTC; CDR3aa: CASRPQAGVYNEQFF
v_gene: TRBV7-2; j_gene: TRBJ2-5; abundance: .; d_gene: TRBD1; CDR3nt: TGTGCCAGCAGCTTAACTCCGCTGGGTCAGGGGGCGGGGACCCAGTACTTC; CDR3aa: CASSLTPLGQGAGTQYF
v_gene: TRBV19; j_gene: TRBJ2-3; abundance: .; d_gene: .; CDR3nt: TGTGCCAGTAGTATAACAGGCCAGGCAGATACGCAGTATTTT; CDR3aa: CASSITGQADTQYF
v_gene: TRBV2; j_gene: TRBJ2-1; abundance: .; d_gene: TRBD2; CDR3nt: TGTGCCAGCAGGGGACTAGCTGCGAGCTCCTACAATGAGCAGTTCTTC; CDR3aa: CASRGLAASSYNEQFF
v_gene: TRBV15; j_gene: TRBJ2-7; abundance: .; d_gene: TRBD2; CDR3nt: TGTGCCACCAGCGCCCAGCGGGGGCCCTCCTACGAGCAGTACTTC; CDR3aa: CATSAQRGPSYEQYF
v_gene: TRBV7-2; j_gene: TRBJ1-1; abundance: .; d_gene: TRBD1; CDR3nt: TGTGCCAGCAGCCCTCGACAGGGTATCACTGAAGCTTTCTTT; CDR3aa: CASSPRQGITEAFF
v_gene: TRBV2; j_gene: TRBJ2-3; abundance: few; d_gene: .; CDR3nt: TGTGCCAGCACTCGTGACAGGACTAGCACAGATACGCAGTATTTT; CDR3aa: CASTRDRTSTDTQYF
v_gene: TRBV18; j_gene: TRBJ2-5; abundance: .; d_gene: .; CDR3nt: TGTGCCAGCTCACCTGGGCAATTGGAGACCCAGTACTTC; CDR3aa: CASSPGQLETQYF
v_gene: TRBV11-2; j_gene: TRBJ2-3; abundance: .; d_gene: TRBD2; CDR3nt: TGTGCCAGCAGCTTAGGGACGGGGGGGCCCCGGGTCACAGATACGCAGTATTTT; CDR3aa: CASSLGTGGPRVTDTQYF
v_gene: TRBV5-1; j_gene: TRBJ2-3; abundance: .; d_gene: TRBD2; CDR3nt: TGCGCCAGCAGCATTACACAGCGGGGGCGCACAGATACGCAGTATTTT; CDR3aa: CASSITQRGRTDTQYF
v_gene: TRBV19; j_gene: TRBJ1-1; abundance: .; d_gene: TRBD1; CDR3nt: TGTGCCAGTCCGCCCCCGGGACAGGGTTTCACTGAAGCTTTCTTT; CDR3aa: CASPPPGQGFTEAFF
v_gene: TRBV9; j_gene: TRBJ2-2; abundance: .; d_gene: TRBD1; CDR3nt: TGTGCCAGCAGTGTGACAGGGGACACCGGGGAGCTGTTTTTT; CDR3aa: CASSVTGDTGELFF
v_gene: TRBV7-9; j_gene: TRBJ1-1; abundance: .; d_gene: TRBD1; CDR3nt: TGTGCCAGCACCCGACAGGGTAGGACTGAAGCTTTCTTT; CDR3aa: CASTRQGRTEAFF
v_gene: TRBV10-3; j_gene: TRBJ2-3; abundance: few; d_gene: .; CDR3nt: TGTGCCATCAGTGAGTCGACCTGGGCAGGGACAGATACGCAGTATTTT; CDR3aa: CAISESTWAGTDTQYF
v_gene: TRBV7-2; j_gene: TRBJ2-7; abundance: few; d_gene: .; CDR3nt: TGTGCCAGCAGCCTCGGCGGCGGCTACGAGCAGTACTTC; CDR3aa: CASSLGGGYEQYF
v_gene: TRBV29-1; j_gene: TRBJ1-3; abundance: .; d_gene: .; CDR3nt: TGCAGCGTTGAAAAAAGTACAGGCGGAAACACCATATATTTT; CDR3aa: CSVEKSTGGNTIYF
v_gene: TRBV29-1; j_gene: TRBJ1-2; abundance: few; d_gene: TRBD1; CDR3nt: TGCAGCGTTGCCGGGACAGGTGGAGCCTATGGCTACACCTTC; CDR3aa: CSVAGTGGAYGYTF
v_gene: TRBV6-1; j_gene: TRBJ1-1; abundance: few; d_gene: .; CDR3nt: TGTGCCAGCAGTGGACAGAAGGATGGTGAAGCTTTCTTT; CDR3aa: CASSGQKDGEAFF
v_gene: TRBV4-1; j_gene: TRBJ2-2; abundance: few; d_gene: TRBD2; CDR3nt: TGCGCCAGCAGCCAGGGACTAGCCCTCACCGGGGAGCTGTTTTTT; CDR3aa: CASSQGLALTGELFF
v_gene: TRBV19; j_gene: TRBJ2-6; abundance: few; d_gene: .; CDR3nt: TGTGCCAGTAGAGTGGGACACCGCGCGTCTGGGGCCAACGTCCTGACTTTC; CDR3aa: CASRVGHRASGANVLTF
v_gene: TRBV5-4; j_gene: TRBJ2-7; abundance: few; d_gene: TRBD1; CDR3nt: TGTGCCAGCAGCCGGGACAGGACCTACGAGCAGTACTTC; CDR3aa: CASSRDRTYEQYF
v_gene: TRBV11-2; j_gene: TRBJ2-7; abundance: few; d_gene: .; CDR3nt: TGTGCCAGCAGCCCTCTCGCGGGGCCCTACGAGCAGTACTTC; CDR3aa: CASSPLAGPYEQYF
v_gene: TRBV5-1; j_gene: TRBJ1-2; abundance: .; d_gene: TRBD1; CDR3nt: TGCGCCAGCAGTGAGAAGGGGGCTATCGAGGGCTACACCTTC; CDR3aa: CASSEKGAIEGYTF
v_gene: TRBV5-6; j_gene: TRBJ2-6; abundance: .; d_gene: TRBD2; CDR3nt: TGTGCCAGTGGCAGCGGGGGGGCTGGGGCCAACGTCCTGACTTTC; CDR3aa: CASGSGGAGANVLTF
v_gene: TRBV2; j_gene: TRBJ2-1; abundance: few; d_gene: .; CDR3nt: TGTGCCACCACCCCAAGGGGGACATTGGGGCGGCCGTTCTTC; CDR3aa: CATTPRGTLGRPFF
v_gene: TRBV15; j_gene: TRBJ1-1; abundance: few; d_gene: TRBD1; CDR3nt: TGTGCCACCAGATCCCTCGACAGGGACTTTACTGAAGCTTTCTTT; CDR3aa: CATRSLDRDFTEAFF
v_gene: TRBV6-1; j_gene: TRBJ2-7; abundance: .; d_gene: TRBD1; CDR3nt: TGTGCCAGCAGTACGGGACAGACCTACGAGCAGTACTTC; CDR3aa: CASSTGQTYEQYF
v_gene: TRBV7-6; j_gene: TRBJ1-2; abundance: .; d_gene: .; CDR3nt: TGTGCCAGCAGCCGCGCGCACTACACCTTC; CDR3aa: CASSRAHYTF
v_gene: TRBV9; j_gene: TRBJ1-1; abundance: few; d_gene: .; CDR3nt: TGTGCCAGCAGCCCATCCGGGACATACACTGAAGCTTTCTTT; CDR3aa: CASSPSGTYTEAFF
v_gene: TRBV4-1; j_gene: TRBJ1-5; abundance: few; d_gene: .; CDR3nt: TGCGCCAGCAGCCAGATGGGGGGATCCAATCAGCCCCAGCATTTT; CDR3aa: CASSQMGGSNQPQHF
v_gene: TRBV7-9; j_gene: TRBJ1-2; abundance: .; d_gene: TRBD1; CDR3nt: TGTGCCAGCAGCCTCGGTCAGGGGGACTATGGCTACACCTTC; CDR3aa: CASSLGQGDYGYTF
v_gene: TRBV2; j_gene: TRBJ2-5; abundance: few; d_gene: TRBD1; CDR3nt: TGTGCCAGCAGTGCGACAGGGGTCAGGGAGACCCAGTACTTC; CDR3aa: CASSATGVRETQYF
v_gene: TRBV7-9; j_gene: TRBJ1-2; abundance: .; d_gene: .; CDR3nt: TGTGCCAGCAGCTTAAACAGGAACTATGGCTACACCTTC; CDR3aa: CASSLNRNYGYTF
v_gene: TRBV6-1; j_gene: TRBJ1-2; abundance: .; d_gene: .; CDR3nt: TGTGCCAGCAGTGTAGTCCGGGACTCTCGCTATGGCTACACCTTC; CDR3aa: CASSVVRDSRYGYTF
v_gene: TRBV7-8; j_gene: TRBJ1-1; abundance: few; d_gene: .; CDR3nt: TGTGCCAGCAGCTTAGGTTTGATCAGTACCATGAACACTGAAGCTTTCTTT; CDR3aa: CASSLGLISTMNTEAFF
v_gene: TRBV28; j_gene: TRBJ2-7; abundance: .; d_gene: .; CDR3nt: TGTGCCAGCAGTTTAAGAGGATACGAGCAGTACTTC; CDR3aa: CASSLRGYEQYF
v_gene: TRBV5-4; j_gene: TRBJ2-1; abundance: .; d_gene: .; CDR3nt: TGTGCCAGCAGCTTGGGTGGCGGGAACTACAATGAGCAGTTCTTC; CDR3aa: CASSLGGGNYNEQFF
v_gene: TRBV29-1; j_gene: TRBJ2-5; abundance: few; d_gene: TRBD1; CDR3nt: TGCAGCGTTGGAGGGGACAGGGGGCGCCGAGAGACCCAGTACTTC; CDR3aa: CSVGGDRGRRETQYF
v_gene: TRBV5-4; j_gene: TRBJ2-3; abundance: .; d_gene: TRBD2; CDR3nt: TGTGCCAGCAGTCCCCGGCTAGCGGACACAGATACGCAGTATTTT; CDR3aa: CASSPRLADTDTQYF
v_gene: TRBV2; j_gene: TRBJ2-7; abundance: few; d_gene: TRBD2; CDR3nt: TGTGCCAGCAGTGCGGAGCGGGGCGAGCAGTACTTC; CDR3aa: CASSAERGEQYF
v_gene: TRBV7-2; j_gene: TRBJ2-7; abundance: .; d_gene: .; CDR3nt: TGTGCCAGCAGCTTAGCGCAGGGGAGAGAGCAGTACTTC; CDR3aa: CASSLAQGREQYF
v_gene: TRBV4-3; j_gene: TRBJ2-3; abundance: few; d_gene: .; CDR3nt: TGCGCCAGCAGCCAAGCCCCTAGCGTTATCACAGATACGCAGTATTTT; CDR3aa: CASSQAPSVITDTQYF
v_gene: TRBV4-1; j_gene: TRBJ2-2; abundance: .; d_gene: .; CDR3nt: TGCGCCAGCAGCCCCGGTCGAGCCCGGGGGTCCGGGGAGCTGTTTTTT; CDR3aa: CASSPGRARGSGELFF
v_gene: TRBV11-3; j_gene: TRBJ2-1; abundance: .; d_gene: .; CDR3nt: TGTGCCAGCAGCTTAGTGACGGGGTCGTACAATGAGCAGTTCTTC; CDR3aa: CASSLVTGSYNEQFF